The rows below give T cell receptor beta chains drawn from one sample of a study of radiotherapy plus CTLA-4 blockade in lung cancer. Clones were read by immunoSEQ multiplex PCR, and TCRdb kept only the in-frame ones, dropping some. The sample carries 90,000 to 130,000 clones, around 84% recorded once. The sample in question was peripheral blood, obtained from a patient treated with radiotherapy plus ipilimumab. The receptors were gathered from a human donor with non-small cell lung cancer that progressed on radiotherapy plus ipilimumab. Some clones in this sample may be carry-over from other donors' samples. CDR3s include the opening cysteine and the closing phenylalanine or tryptophan. D genes are given only for firm matches. Expanded clones get a size class; other rows say once, few or many, or leave the size out.

CDR3	DNA	V	D	size	J
CASSRQYQETQYF	TGTGCCAGCAGCCGACAGTACCAAGAGACCCAGTACTTC	TRBV7-2	NA	NA	TRBJ2-5
CASSEGYYTEAFF	TGTGCCAGCAGTGAGGGTTACTACACTGAAGCTTTCTTT	TRBV6-5	NA	NA	TRBJ1-1
CASSDGVIPQHF	TGTGCCAGCAGTGATGGAGTTATACCCCAGCATTTT	TRBV6-1	NA	medium-sized	TRBJ1-5
CATGWLSRRNTEAFF	TGTGCCACCGGATGGTTATCGCGTCGTAACACTGAAGCTTTCTTT	TRBV6-5	NA	NA	TRBJ1-1
CASSEWGISATNEKLFF	TGTGCCAGCAGTGAATGGGGGATTTCTGCAACTAATGAAAAACTGTTTTTT	TRBV25-1	NA	NA	TRBJ1-4
CASSPSIYREGDTEAFF	TGCGCCAGCAGCCCATCCATCTACAGGGAGGGGGACACTGAAGCTTTCTTT	TRBV5-1	NA	NA	TRBJ1-1
CASSFIHGGDNLQHF	TGTGCCAGCAGCTTCATTCATGGAGGGGACAACCTCCAGCATTTT	TRBV7-2	NA	NA	TRBJ1-5
CASSQAQDLGPGNTIYF	TGCGCCAGCAGCCAAGCTCAAGATTTAGGTCCAGGAAACACCATATATTTT	TRBV4-1	NA	NA	TRBJ1-3
CASGLDISYEQYF	TGTGCTAGTGGTTTAGACATCTCCTACGAGCAGTACTTC	TRBV12-5	NA	NA	TRBJ2-7
CASSPPGVTHLPYGYTF	TGTGCCAGCTCACCACCTGGTGTGACACATCTGCCATATGGCTACACCTTC	TRBV18	NA	NA	TRBJ1-2
CASSLVTGNQPQHF	TGTGCCAGCAGCTTAGTGACTGGGAATCAGCCCCAGCATTTT	TRBV11-1	NA	NA	TRBJ1-5
CASSPASGQGKSPLHF	TGTGCCAGCTCACCAGCATCGGGACAGGGGAAATCACCCCTCCACTTT	TRBV18	TRBD1	NA	TRBJ1-6
CASSYWAGATDTQYF	TGTGCCAGCAGTTACTGGGCAGGGGCCACAGATACGCAGTATTTT	TRBV6-5	NA	NA	TRBJ2-3
CASSQQTGDYGYTF	TGCGCCAGCAGCCAGCAGACAGGAGACTATGGCTACACCTTC	TRBV4-3	NA	NA	TRBJ1-2
CASSSVNTEAFF	TGTGCCAGCAGTTCAGTAAACACTGAAGCTTTCTTT	TRBV28	NA	NA	TRBJ1-1
CATSRGFSGGFDNEQFF	TGTGCCACCAGCAGAGGCTTTTCCGGGGGCTTTGACAATGAGCAGTTCTTC	TRBV15	NA	NA	TRBJ2-1
CASSLDRGNEKLFF	TGTGCCAGCAGCTTGGACAGGGGGAATGAAAAACTGTTTTTT	TRBV7-2	TRBD1	NA	TRBJ1-4
CASSLGRGANQETQYF	TGCGCCAGCAGCTTGGGCCGGGGAGCCAACCAAGAGACCCAGTACTTC	TRBV5-1	NA	NA	TRBJ2-5
CASSQGGGSGQPQHF	TGTGCCAGCAGTCAAGGGGGGGGCTCGGGTCAGCCCCAGCATTTT	TRBV6-5	NA	NA	TRBJ1-5
CASSRNWGDEQFF	TGTGCCAGCAGCCGAAACTGGGGAGATGAGCAGTTCTTC	TRBV7-2	NA	few	TRBJ2-1
CASYDLGQLNTEAFF	TGTGCCAGCTATGATTTGGGACAGCTTAACACTGAAGCTTTCTTT	TRBV27	TRBD1	NA	TRBJ1-1
CASSLGVGRGNTEAFF	TGTGCCAGCAGCTTAGGGGTCGGCAGGGGGAACACTGAAGCTTTCTTT	TRBV13	NA	NA	TRBJ1-1
CASSTRNRGVNEKLFF	TGTGCCAGCAGTACCCGGAACAGGGGAGTCAATGAAAAACTGTTTTTT	TRBV27	TRBD1	NA	TRBJ1-4
CAGRDSYYEQYF	TGTGCCGGCCGGGACAGTTACTACGAGCAGTACTTC	TRBV2	TRBD1	NA	TRBJ2-7
CASNAHGQDNSPLHF	TGTGCCAGCAACGCTCATGGGCAGGATAATTCACCCCTCCACTTT	TRBV7-9	NA	few	TRBJ1-6
CASSPRDRVTYNEQFF	TGTGCCAGCTCACCTCGGGACAGGGTGACCTACAATGAGCAGTTCTTC	TRBV18	TRBD1	NA	TRBJ2-1
CASSSRGQDTQYF	TGTGCCAGCAGCTCCCGCGGTCAGGATACGCAGTATTTT	TRBV5-4	NA	NA	TRBJ2-3
CAIAARDRRTRSYGYTF	TGTGCCATCGCGGCTCGAGACAGGCGAACACGAAGCTATGGCTACACCTTC	TRBV10-3	NA	NA	TRBJ1-2
CATSRDLGRRNTGELFF	TGTGCCACCAGCAGAGATCTTGGCAGGCGGAACACCGGGGAGCTGTTTTTT	TRBV15	NA	NA	TRBJ2-2
CASSLRGGQGQPQHF	TGTGCCAGCAGCTTAAGGGGGGGGCAGGGTCAGCCCCAGCATTTT	TRBV7-2	NA	NA	TRBJ1-5
CASTEQSTDTQYF	TGTGCCAGCACGGAACAAAGCACAGATACGCAGTATTTT	TRBV7-9	NA	few	TRBJ2-3
CASSLGGGTTEAFF	TGTGCCAGCAGCTTAGGAGGGGGGACCACTGAAGCTTTCTTT	TRBV11-2	NA	NA	TRBJ1-1
CASSVRDRGHSTEAFF	TGTGCCAGCAGCGTAAGGGACAGGGGGCACAGCACTGAAGCTTTCTTT	TRBV9	TRBD1	NA	TRBJ1-1
CASSFLAGGYEQYF	TGTGCCAGCAGTTTTTTGGCCGGGGGCTACGAGCAGTACTTC	TRBV27	NA	NA	TRBJ2-7
CASSLEKRGGADTQYF	TGTGCCAGCAGCTTAGAAAAGCGGGGGGGCGCAGATACGCAGTATTTT	TRBV7-2	TRBD2	NA	TRBJ2-3
CSARYSDTQYF	TGCAGTGCTAGGTATTCAGATACGCAGTATTTT	TRBV20-1	NA	few	TRBJ2-3
CASSLLGGPSEAFF	TGTGCCAGCTCACTACTAGGGGGCCCATCTGAAGCTTTCTTT	TRBV18	TRBD1	NA	TRBJ1-1
CASRQGAYTEAFF	TGTGCCAGCAGGCAGGGGGCGTACACTGAAGCTTTCTTT	TRBV6-1	TRBD1	NA	TRBJ1-1
CASSYSGGRETQYF	TGTGCCAGCAGCTACAGCGGGGGAAGGGAGACCCAGTACTTC	TRBV7-6	TRBD2	NA	TRBJ2-5
CASSLGLPGGARTDTQYF	TGCGCCAGCAGCTTGGGTCTTCCCGGGGGGGCCCGCACAGATACGCAGTATTTT	TRBV5-1	TRBD2	NA	TRBJ2-3
CASSRGTSGLQETQYF	TGTGCCAGCTCACGAGGGACTAGCGGCCTCCAAGAGACCCAGTACTTC	TRBV18	TRBD2	NA	TRBJ2-5